Following are 19 T cell receptor beta chains from one sample sequenced in a study of blood T cell repertoires in COVID-19. Libraries were prepared by immunoSEQ multiplex PCR; TCRdb keeps only in-frame clonotypes and omits some of them. The sample consists of over 100,000 clones, approximately 81% of them appearing once. The source material was peripheral blood. These receptors were taken from a woman between 55 and 75 years old with active or convalescent COVID-19.

V is TRBV10-1 and J is TRBJ1-2, with D tentatively TRBD1 (5 bases). V gave up 6 bases and J gave up 9 bases, with 14 bases separating them. The CDR3 runs to 12 residues. Germline loops: CDR1 WNHNN, CDR2 SYGVQD (reference sequence). The CDR3 nucleotides read TGCGCCAGCAGCCTCTCGGGGGGAAGCTACACCTTC. Residues: CASSLSGGSYTF.

V gene TRBV16 combines with J gene TRBJ1-1; D not resolved. V was cut by 2 bases and J by 0 bases, with 7 bases left in between. In germline, CDR1 is KGHSY, CDR2 FQNENV. This CDR3 is 14 amino acids long. DNA for the CDR3: TGTGCCAGCAGCCAACAGAAAATGAACACTGAAGCTTTCTTT. Protein sequence: CASSQQKMNTEAFF.

The V call is TRBV9, the J call TRBJ2-3, with 8 bases fitting TRBD2. Trimming removed 4 bases from V and 4 bases from J; junction bases left unmatched: 5. The germline V gene encodes CDR1 SGDLS and CDR2 YYNGEE. The CDR3 sequence is 14 residues long. The CDR3 DNA follows: TGTGCCAGCAGCCCGGGACTAGTACCAGATACGCAGTATTTT. Amino acid sequence: CASSPGLVPDTQYF.

V usage is TRBV24-1 and J usage is TRBJ1-2; D is possibly TRBD1 (6 bases). This CDR3 comprises 13 residues. Germline V CDR1 and CDR2: KGHDR, SFDVKD. Trimming took 5 bases from V and 5 from J, leaving 11 bases between them. The DNA of the CDR3 is TGTGCCACCAGTGCGGCAGGGGTATATGGCTACACCTTC. Its translation: CATSAAGVYGYTF.

This chain joins TRBV25-1 and TRBJ1-1; tentative D call: TRBD1 (6 bases). The CDR3 is 14 amino acids. Trimming removed 5 bases at V and 4 bases at J, with 14 bases between. The germline CDR1 and CDR2 sequences are MGHDK and SYGVNS. The CDR3 spells CASSPHREGTEAFF. The CDR3 DNA sequence: TGTGCCAGCAGTCCCCACAGGGAGGGCACTGAAGCTTTCTTT.

The CDR3 loop is CASSQVQENTEAFF. The CDR3 DNA is TGCGCCAGCAGCCAAGTGCAGGAGAACACTGAAGCTTTCTTT. The V gene is TRBV4-1, the J gene TRBJ1-1; D call uncertain. CDR3 length equals 14 residues. Per the germline V gene, CDR1 is MGHRA and CDR2 is YSYEKL. Trimming pared 1 base from V and 1 base from J, leaving 7 bases between.

The J gene is TRBJ2-7, the V gene TRBV19; D perhaps matches TRBD2 (6 bases). Germline V CDR1 and CDR2: LNHDA, SQIVND (reference sequence). The CDR3 has 16 residues. V lost 4 bases, J lost 1 base, and 17 bases lay in between. CDR3 amino acids: CASSSWRGRGSYEQYF. The DNA for the CDR3 is TGTGCCAGTAGTAGCTGGAGGGGCCGGGGTTCCTACGAGCAGTACTTC.

This clone was found once. This chain links TRBV19 with TRBJ1-6; D may be TRBD1 (6 bases). Trimming pared 5 bases from V and 1 base from J, leaving 12 bases between. Germline CDR1 reads LNHDA; CDR2 reads SQIVND (reference sequence). The CDR3 is 16 amino acids. CDR3 sequence: CASSLRGESYNSPLHF. The CDR3 bases are TGTGCCAGTAGTCTCAGGGGAGAATCCTATAATTCACCCCTCCACTTT.

The chain has TRBV5-1 and TRBJ1-6; D ambiguous. Germline V gene sequence: CDR1 SGHRS, CDR2 YFSETQ. Trimming removed 3 bases from V and 5 bases from J, with 6 bases in between. The CDR3 length is 13 residues. CDR3 amino acids: CASSSADNSPLHF. CDR3 DNA: TGCGCCAGCAGCTCGGCGGATAATTCACCCCTCCACTTT.

The V and J genes are TRBV6-5 and TRBJ1-2, with D unclear. V was shortened by 5 bases and J by 4 bases, with 11 bases between the two germline ends. From germline, CDR1 is MNHEY and CDR2 SVGAGI. This CDR3 spans 13 amino acids. The CDR3 DNA is TGTGCCAGCAGTCCTCTCCGGGGCTATGGCTACACCTTC. Protein: CASSPLRGYGYTF.

This sequence joins TRBV3-1 (or the pseudogene TRBV3-2) and TRBJ2-5; 7 nucleotides match TRBD2. V shed 0 bases, J shed 5 bases, and the junction held 9 bases outside the gene matches. The CDR3 runs 16 residues. CDR1 and CDR2 (germline): LGHDT, YNNKEL (reference sequence). CDR3 residues: CASSQDSDGGRETQYF. The CDR3 bases are TGTGCCAGCAGCCAAGATAGCGACGGGGGGAGGGAGACCCAGTACTTC.

This clone was observed a single time. The V call is TRBV20-1, the J call TRBJ2-2; 9 positions match TRBD2. Germline V gene lookup returns CDR1 DFQATT and CDR2 SNEGSKA (reference sequence). This CDR3 has 16 amino acids. Germline trimming cut 3 bases from V and 8 bases from J; bases unmatched to any gene: 13. CDR3 amino acids: CSASKTSGLAGGELFF. CDR3 DNA sequence: TGCAGTGCTAGTAAGACTAGCGGACTTGCGGGGGGGGAGCTGTTTTTT.

This clone occurred once. J is TRBJ1-1 and V is TRBV28; 9 bases are a match to TRBD1. The CDR3 consists of 12 residues. V shed 5 bases and J 11 bases; nucleotides not matched to a gene: 6. Germline V gives CDR1 MDHEN, CDR2 SYDVKM. The CDR3 region has the DNA TGTGCCAGCAGTGAAACACAGGGGGCGGCTTTCTTT. Its translation is CASSETQGAAFF.

Remarks on this clone: The sample has other DNA sequences that encode this CDR3 too. The chain links TRBV9 to TRBJ1-3; no reliable D call. The V gene lost 4 bases and the J gene lost 4 bases, with 6 bases spanning the gap. CDR3 length: 12 amino acids. The germline V gene encodes CDR1 SGDLS and CDR2 YYNGEE. Here the CDR3 DNA reads TGTGCCAGCAGCCCCAGGGGAAACACCATATATTTT. It codes for CASSPRGNTIYF.

This clone was seen only a few times. The chain has TRBV6-5 and TRBJ1-1, with D unclear. V was cut by 5 bases and J by 0 bases, with 13 bases left in between. This CDR3 has 15 amino acids. Germline CDR1 and CDR2: MNHEY and SVGAGI. CDR3 sequence: CASSPQTVLNTEAFF. The DNA for the CDR3 is TGTGCCAGCAGTCCTCAGACTGTTCTGAACACTGAAGCTTTCTTT.

The chain combines TRBV19 with TRBJ1-3, with D uncertain. This CDR3 region has 15 residues. Germline V CDR1 and CDR2: LNHDA, SQIVND (reference sequence). With 7 bases removed from V and 0 bases from J, the gap between germline ends came to 13 bases. In nucleotides, the CDR3 is TGTGCCAGTACCATACAGCTCCACTCTGGAAACACCATATATTTT. Its protein is CASTIQLHSGNTIYF. Using reference TRBV19 and TRBJ1-3 for the parts outside the CDR3, the full variable domain is DGGITQSPKYLFRKEGQNVTLSCEQNLNHDAMYWYRQDPGQGLRLIYYSQIVNDFQKGDIAEGYSVSREKKESFPLTVTSAQKNPTAFYLCASTIQLHSGNTIYFGEGSWLTVV.

This clone showed up just a few times. The J gene is TRBJ2-1, the V gene TRBV28; a possible D gene is TRBD2 (6 bases). Per the germline V gene, CDR1 is MDHEN and CDR2 is SYDVKM. The ends were cut back, 6 bases at V and 14 bases at J, with 14 bases in the middle. The CDR3 sequence is 11 residues long. The CDR3 DNA reads TGTGCCAGCAGAGACATGTGGGAGGAGTTCTTC. Translation gives CASRDMWEEFF.

The sample holds many counts of this clone. The chain uses TRBV2 and TRBJ1-6, with TRBD1 as a possible D gene (6 bases). V gave up 6 bases and J gave up 0 bases, with 12 bases separating them. Germline V lookup: CDR1 SNHLY, CDR2 FYNNEI. CDR3 length: 16 amino acids. In DNA, the CDR3 is TGTGCCAGCAGGGGGACATCTACCTCCTATAATTCACCCCTCCACTTT. Translated, it gives CASRGTSTSYNSPLHF.

The V and J genes are TRBV19 and TRBJ1-5, with D uncertain. Germline loops: CDR1 LNHDA, CDR2 SQIVND (reference sequence). V lost 2 bases and J 4 bases, leaving 6 bases between the germline ends. This CDR3 has 13 residues. The CDR3 DNA follows: TGTGCCAGTAGTATACAGTTAAATCAGCCCCAGCATTTT. Translating it yields CASSIQLNQPQHF.